This T cell receptor (beta chain) emerged from a study of shared clonotypes between healthy human individuals. Whole-study results and caveats: Among donors, clonotype sharing was expected to be affected by sequencing depth. Tissues were not sampled, only blood, and their repertoires likely differ.

Comments on this clone: Its antigen is as yet unknown.

Profiling relied on immunoSEQ multiplex PCR, and the TCRdb table lists in-frame clones only, not all of them. The data contain about 2.4 million clones, over 85% of them singletons. Healthy HIV-negative adults without recent acute infections or vaccinations served as donors. CD4+ cells were split into CD45RA+ naive and CD45RA-negative memory subsets. This CDR3 has 15 residues. V lost 5 bases to trimming and J lost 5 bases; unmatched junction nucleotides: 10. In germline, CDR1 is MNHNS, CDR2 SASEGT. The sequenced sample was naive CD4+ T cells from PBMCs. The subset was: CD45RA+ positively selected. The chain carries TRBV6-1 and TRBJ1-2, with 8 nucleotides matching TRBD1. This TCR was sampled from a man aged 18 to 29 in good health. Some clones in this sample may be carry-over from other donors' samples. DNA of the CDR3: TGTGCCAGCAGTCCGAGGGACAGGAACGAATATGGCTACACCTTC. This gives the protein CASSPRDRNEYGYTF.